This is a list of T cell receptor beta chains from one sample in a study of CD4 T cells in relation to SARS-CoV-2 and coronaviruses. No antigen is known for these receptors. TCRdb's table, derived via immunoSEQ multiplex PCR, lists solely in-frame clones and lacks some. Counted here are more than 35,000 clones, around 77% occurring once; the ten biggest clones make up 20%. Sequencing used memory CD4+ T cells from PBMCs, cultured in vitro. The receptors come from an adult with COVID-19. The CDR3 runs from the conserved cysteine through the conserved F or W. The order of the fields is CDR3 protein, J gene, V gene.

CDR3 protein: CASSYQQEETQYF
J gene: TRBJ2-5
V gene: TRBV28

CDR3 protein: CASSSESGVSYEQYF
J gene: TRBJ2-7
V gene: TRBV7-2

CDR3 protein: CASSQGLRSGGSSYEQYF
J gene: TRBJ2-7
V gene: TRBV4-1

CDR3 protein: CASSQGVNTGELFF
J gene: TRBJ2-2
V gene: TRBV3-1/TRBV3-2

CDR3 protein: CASWLLGQGKNIQYF
J gene: TRBJ2-4
V gene: TRBV2

CDR3 protein: CASSKVRRGWNHYGYTF
J gene: TRBJ1-2
V gene: TRBV21-1

CDR3 protein: CASSLPRALAKNIQYF
J gene: TRBJ2-4
V gene: TRBV13

CDR3 protein: CASRGNRNEKLFF
J gene: TRBJ1-4
V gene: TRBV6-5

CDR3 protein: CASSQEEGSGANVLTF
J gene: TRBJ2-6
V gene: TRBV4-1

CDR3 protein: CASSSTGTSGGAYNEQFF
J gene: TRBJ2-1
V gene: TRBV7-3

CDR3 protein: CASSDSDSTDTQYF
J gene: TRBJ2-3
V gene: TRBV6-4

CDR3 protein: CASTRVQGLQETQYF
J gene: TRBJ2-5
V gene: TRBV7-2

CDR3 protein: CAISGTGGADNQPQHF
J gene: TRBJ1-5
V gene: TRBV10-3

CDR3 protein: CAISGQGSYNEQFF
J gene: TRBJ2-1
V gene: TRBV19

CDR3 protein: CASGGLAVANTGELFF
J gene: TRBJ2-2
V gene: TRBV19

CDR3 protein: CASSSTSGSTETQYF
J gene: TRBJ2-5
V gene: TRBV11-2

CDR3 protein: CASSTGDRGRSYSPLHF
J gene: TRBJ1-6
V gene: TRBV5-1

CDR3 protein: CASSSGTGPYEQYF
J gene: TRBJ2-7
V gene: TRBV9

CDR3 protein: CASRVMVATYTGELFF
J gene: TRBJ2-2
V gene: TRBV19

CDR3 protein: CASKTSMWDGNTIYF
J gene: TRBJ1-3
V gene: TRBV6-5

CDR3 protein: CASSASSGRTETQYF
J gene: TRBJ2-5
V gene: TRBV9

CDR3 protein: CASSQGQGAGANVLTF
J gene: TRBJ2-6
V gene: TRBV14

CDR3 protein: CASRNRGVNEQFF
J gene: TRBJ2-1
V gene: TRBV12-3/TRBV12-4

CDR3 protein: CASSFPDTDNEQFF
J gene: TRBJ2-1
V gene: TRBV5-1

CDR3 protein: CASSLRGGQIQETQYF
J gene: TRBJ2-5
V gene: TRBV5-1

CDR3 protein: CASSVAQGGGETQYF
J gene: TRBJ2-5
V gene: TRBV9

CDR3 protein: CASSLTDHRGQETYEQYF
J gene: TRBJ2-7
V gene: TRBV5-5

CDR3 protein: CAWNSGGDEQYF
J gene: TRBJ2-7
V gene: TRBV30

CDR3 protein: CASSRGGQGDTEAFF
J gene: TRBJ1-1
V gene: TRBV5-1

CDR3 protein: CASSRRANEQFF
J gene: TRBJ2-1
V gene: TRBV3-1/TRBV3-2

CDR3 protein: CASSRGNTGELFF
J gene: TRBJ2-2
V gene: TRBV9

CDR3 protein: CASSRLTGANVLTF
J gene: TRBJ2-6
V gene: TRBV3-1/TRBV3-2

CDR3 protein: CASTPGHLYEQYF
J gene: TRBJ2-7
V gene: TRBV6-5

CDR3 protein: CASSSGTSGKSYNEQFF
J gene: TRBJ2-1
V gene: TRBV10-2

CDR3 protein: CASSPLVGMVYNEQFF
J gene: TRBJ2-1
V gene: TRBV5-6

CDR3 protein: CASSFQGAVTDEQFF
J gene: TRBJ2-1
V gene: TRBV11-2

CDR3 protein: CASKGLAGDTGELFF
J gene: TRBJ2-2
V gene: TRBV5-1

CDR3 protein: CAIKVLGGADTQYF
J gene: TRBJ2-3
V gene: TRBV7-2

CDR3 protein: CASRGRPYEQYF
J gene: TRBJ2-7
V gene: TRBV12-3/TRBV12-4

CDR3 protein: CASTPRTSGADTQYF
J gene: TRBJ2-3
V gene: TRBV27

CDR3 protein: CASSLLPVATQFF
J gene: TRBJ2-1
V gene: TRBV27

CDR3 protein: CASSYFSYEQYF
J gene: TRBJ2-7
V gene: TRBV6-6

CDR3 protein: CASSSSGTQYF
J gene: TRBJ2-5
V gene: TRBV28

CDR3 protein: CASSEIRTNRYEQYF
J gene: TRBJ2-7
V gene: TRBV2

CDR3 protein: CASSETGAGPETQYF
J gene: TRBJ2-5
V gene: TRBV2

CDR3 protein: CASSESFWVRRDQPQHF
J gene: TRBJ1-5
V gene: TRBV2

CDR3 protein: CASSDRVGGYTF
J gene: TRBJ1-2
V gene: TRBV6-1

CDR3 protein: CASRNTNQPQHF
J gene: TRBJ1-5
V gene: TRBV6-5

CDR3 protein: CAWSAGGTALKKLFF
J gene: TRBJ1-4
V gene: TRBV30